This paragraph covers one T cell receptor (beta chain) sequence. The antigen is unknown. This entry belongs to a study of vaccination effects on CD4 cells after COVID-19. Across the study: Researchers obtained post-vaccine samples at a median of 72 days past the second dose.

The germline V gene encodes CDR1 SGHAT and CDR2 FQNNGV. This CDR3 has 16 residues. Trimming took 1 base from V and 4 from J, leaving 13 bases between them. The assay was immunoSEQ multiplex PCR, and TCRdb's table has in-frame clones only and misses some. The profile covers some 30,000 clones, with 70% to 75% appearing a single time and about 14% taken by the ten largest. Antigen-specific CD4+ T cells were expanded (with viral peptide pools) by the ViraFEST assay ahead of sequencing. With about 9 days of culture completed, CD4+ T cells were isolated. The vaccine given was either BNT162b2 or mRNA-1273, in two doses. The study found no prior SARS-CoV-2 infection in the vaccine recipients, who tested negative for nucleocapsid antibodies. It was with approximately 10 IU/ml IL-2 and 9.5 to 10 ug/ml peptides that a few million PBMC per well were cultured. Half of the medium was exchanged for IL-2 medium on both days 3 and 7.

The chain combines TRBV11-2 with TRBJ2-2, with D maybe TRBD1 (5 bases). The input for sequencing was CD4+ T cells from PBMCs cultured with HCoV-229E spike peptides, taken after COVID-19 vaccination. The TCR originated in a human donor who received a COVID-19 vaccine. The CDR3 coding sequence is TGTGCCAGCAGCTTAGTATTAGGGGTTTCCACCGGGGAGCTGTTTTTT. It encodes CASSLVLGVSTGELFF.